Presented here are 18 T cell receptor beta chains from one specimen sequenced in a study of cytomegalovirus exposure and HLA in healthy donors. Use of 60 Vbeta and 13 Jbeta primers characterized the PCR. Clones were read by immunoSEQ multiplex PCR, and TCRdb kept only the in-frame ones, dropping some. There are hundreds of thousands of clones in the sample; 70% to 80% occur only once, and 0.22% lies in the top ten. What was sequenced was PBMCs. These receptors were obtained from a girl aged 2-10 years in good health and CMV-seronegative.

The V and J genes are TRBV11-2 and TRBJ1-1, with 9 bases identical to TRBD1. The V gene's germline CDR1 is SGHAT and CDR2 FQNNGV. V trimming: 3 bases; J trimming: 10 bases; junction bases outside the gene matches: 24. The CDR3 contains 19 residues. The CDR3 coding sequence is TGTGCCAGCAGCTTCCTAGGAGGGGGACAGGGTTTTGGGGCCTGGGGAGCTTTCTTT. As protein: CASSFLGGGQGFGAWGAFF.

This clone was observed a handful of times. The CDR3 loop reads CAISEGQVSYNEQFF. In DNA form, the CDR3 reads TGTGCCATCAGTGAGGGGCAGGTTTCCTACAATGAGCAGTTCTTC. The chain uses TRBV10-3 and TRBJ2-1; D gene uncertain. V lost 2 bases, J lost 1 base, and 9 bases lay in between. Germline values: CDR1 ENHRY, CDR2 SYGVKD. The CDR3 consists of 15 residues.

This chain uses TRBV6-1 with TRBJ1-4; the D gene is possibly TRBD1 (5 bases). Trimming pared 1 base from V and 7 bases from J, leaving 13 bases between. The germline V gene encodes CDR1 MNHNS and CDR2 SASEGT. The CDR3 extends over 15 amino acids. The CDR3 here is CASSEGLQGVEKLFF. DNA of the CDR3: TGTGCCAGCAGTGAAGGGCTTCAGGGTGTTGAAAAACTGTTTTTT.

The chain links TRBV30 to TRBJ2-2; TRBD2 is a possible D gene (5 bases). The length of the CDR3 is 11 residues. Germline lookup yields CDR1 GTSNPN and CDR2 SVGIG (reference sequence). The V end lost 3 bases, the J end lost 7 bases, and 6 bases lay between the germline ends. Here the CDR3 DNA reads TGTGCCTGGAGGGGGAGCGGGGAGCTGTTTTTT. Its protein is CAWRGSGELFF.

The chain has TRBV7-9 and TRBJ2-3; a weak D match, TRBD2 (5 bases). The V end lost 5 bases, the J end lost 3 bases, and 15 bases lay between the germline ends. CDR3 size: 15 residues. From germline, CDR1 is SEHNR and CDR2 FQNEAQ (reference sequence). This CDR3 reads CASSHLGPGTDTQYF. The CDR3 bases are TGTGCCAGCAGCCACCTTGGCCCGGGAACAGATACGCAGTATTTT.

The chain combines TRBV19 with TRBJ2-4; 11 bases align to TRBD2. The germline gives CDR1 LNHDA, CDR2 SQIVND (reference sequence). This CDR3 region has 18 residues. J gave up 0 bases and V 5 bases, and 9 bases lay outside the gene matches. The CDR3 DNA follows: TGTGCCAGTAGTCCGGGACTAGCGGAACCCCTAGCCAAAAACATTCAGTACTTC. Encoded protein: CASSPGLAEPLAKNIQYF. The whole variable domain, remainder taken from reference TRBV19 and TRBJ2-4, is DGGITQSPKYLFRKEGQNVTLSCEQNLNHDAMYWYRQDPGQGLRLIYYSQIVNDFQKGDIAEGYSVSREKKESFPLTVTSAQKNPTAFYLCASSPGLAEPLAKNIQYFGAGTRLSVL.

The chain joins TRBV15 to TRBJ1-4; tentatively, D is TRBD1 (6 bases). V was pared by 4 bases and J by 5 bases, with 14 bases between. CDR1 LNHNV and CDR2 YYDKDF come from the germline V gene (reference sequence). The CDR3 is 15 amino acids. DNA for the CDR3: TGTGCCACCAGCAAGGGGGATGGGTCCAATGAAAAACTGTTTTTT. Translating gives CATSKGDGSNEKLFF.

This rearrangement joins TRBV10-1 to TRBJ2-2, with D possibly being TRBD2 (5 bases). Germline assignment: CDR1 WNHNN and CDR2 SYGVQD (reference sequence). The CDR3 is 13 residues long. Deletions cut 0 bases from V and 6 bases from J, with 5 bases between. The CDR3 protein is CASSESRAGELFF. In nucleotides, the CDR3 is TGCGCCAGCAGTGAGTCGAGGGCCGGGGAGCTGTTTTTT.

CDR3 residues: CASSQTRLGEQFF. Written as DNA, the CDR3 is TGCGCCAGCAGCCAGACTCGTCTGGGTGAGCAGTTCTTC. The V gene is TRBV4-1, the J gene TRBJ2-1, with unresolved D. This CDR3 is built from 13 residues. V lost 3 bases to trimming and J lost 9 bases, with 12 bases between them. Germline V gene data show CDR1 as MGHRA and CDR2 as YSYEKL.

The chain recombines TRBV10-3 with TRBJ2-7, with 10 bases aligning to TRBD1. The J segment lost 4 bases and the V segment lost 4 bases, leaving 7 bases of the junction unmatched. CDR1 is ENHRY and CDR2 is SYGVKD in the germline V gene. The CDR3 runs to 15 residues. This CDR3 reads CAISVTGTGAYEQYF. CDR3 coding DNA: TGTGCCATCAGTGTAACCGGGACAGGGGCATACGAGCAGTACTTC.

The chain recombines TRBV4-1 with TRBJ2-3; D possibly corresponds to TRBD2 (6 bases). The CDR3 covers 16 residues. The V gene lost 4 bases and the J gene lost 0 bases, with 14 bases spanning the gap. In germline, CDR1 is MGHRA, CDR2 YSYEKL. CDR3 protein: CASSPLPRESTDTQYF. The CDR3 nucleotides are TGCGCCAGCAGCCCCCTTCCACGGGAGAGCACAGATACGCAGTATTTT.

V is TRBV5-8 and J is TRBJ1-3; a possible D gene is TRBD1 (5 bases). The CDR3 has 18 residues. Germline CDR1 reads SGHTS; CDR2 reads YDEGEE. Trimming shortened V by 2 bases and J by 2 bases, and 20 bases separated the two germline ends. CDR3 DNA sequence: TGTGCCAGCAGCTTTATGACGGAGGGCCTAGGGGCTGGAAACACCATATATTTT. Its protein is CASSFMTEGLGAGNTIYF.

CDR3 DNA: TGTGCCAGCAGCCCCGTTTCCTCAGGGAACTATGGCTACACCTTC. This codes for CASSPVSSGNYGYTF. The chain combines TRBV9 with TRBJ1-2, with D maybe TRBD1 (5 bases). The V and J ends lost 4 bases and 2 bases respectively, with 15 bases between them. This CDR3 has 15 residues. Looked up from germline, CDR1 is SGDLS and CDR2 is YYNGEE.

The gene calls are TRBV30 and TRBJ2-2, with 7 positions matching TRBD2. V lost 4 bases and J lost 6; bases outside the gene matches: 8. Germline CDR1 reads GTSNPN; CDR2 reads SVGIG (reference sequence). This CDR3 comprises 14 residues. In DNA form, the CDR3 reads TGTGCCTGGACTCGGATGGGAGGGCCCGGGGAGCTGTTTTTT. It translates to CAWTRMGGPGELFF.

The V and J genes are TRBV7-8 and TRBJ2-7; 10 bases fit TRBD2. Germline CDR1 SGHVS, CDR2 FQNEAQ. This CDR3 has 16 residues. V lost 1 base and J lost 6; bases outside the gene matches: 9. CDR3 DNA sequence: TGTGCCAGCAGCTTAGTATACCCTAGCGGGAGTAGCGAGCAGTACTTC. This codes for CASSLVYPSGSSEQYF.

The chain employs TRBV27 and TRBJ1-2; D is possibly TRBD1 (5 bases). Trimming took off 6 bases at V and 5 bases at J, with 16 bases between the two ends. Germline lookup yields CDR1 MNHEY and CDR2 SMNVEV (reference sequence). The CDR3 is 14 residues long. For the CDR3, the DNA is TGTGCCAGCAGCCCTACAGGTTTTAAGTATGGCTACACCTTC. Translated, it gives CASSPTGFKYGYTF.

This chain connects TRBV5-1 to TRBJ2-3; D call uncertain. V was pared by 5 bases and J by 0 bases, with 13 bases between. CDR3 size: 15 residues. Germline CDR1 reads SGHRS; CDR2 reads YFSETQ. The CDR3 sequence: CASSPMSQSTDTQYF. The CDR3 nucleotides are TGCGCCAGCAGTCCCATGTCCCAAAGCACAGATACGCAGTATTTT.

J is TRBJ1-1 and V is TRBV2; D is possibly TRBD1 (5 bases). Germline V lookup: CDR1 SNHLY, CDR2 FYNNEI. The CDR3 covers 13 residues. Trimming left V 3 bases short and J 4 bases short, with 9 bases between. CDR3 loop: CASSEGRVTEAFF. The CDR3 DNA is TGTGCCAGCAGTGAGGGCAGGGTCACTGAAGCTTTCTTT.